A single sample is the source of the 14 T cell receptor beta chains below, sequenced in a study of OX40 agonist ivuxolimab in advanced cancers. Only in-frame clones appear in the TCRdb table, and some are missing; sequencing was by immunoSEQ multiplex PCR. The data show about 69,000 clones, with about 90% seen just once and roughly a tenth held by the top ten. The material was CD4+ or CD8+ T cells sorted from blood, obtained in a trial of the OX40 agonist ivuxolimab. These receptors all stem from an adult with an advanced solid tumor such as melanoma, head and neck, liver or kidney cancer.

This chain joins TRBV9 and TRBJ2-2; D might be TRBD1 or TRBD2, each matching 5 bases. Germline V gives CDR1 SGDLS, CDR2 YYNGEE. Trimming left V 0 bases short and J 4 bases short, with 10 bases between. This CDR3 is built from 15 residues. This chain's CDR3 is CASSVDTGPTGELFF. As DNA, the CDR3 is TGTGCCAGCAGCGTAGACACGGGGCCCACCGGGGAGCTGTTTTTT. Full variable domain (rest looked up from reference TRBV9 and TRBJ2-2): DSGVTQTPKHLITATGQRVTLRCSPRSGDLSVYWYQQSLDQGLQFLIQYYNGEERAKGNILERFSAQQFPDLHSELNLSSLELGDSALYFCASSVDTGPTGELFFGEGSRLTVL.

The chain combines TRBV11-3 with TRBJ2-1; TRBD2 matches 8 bases. Germline V lookup: CDR1 SGHNT, CDR2 YENEEA. The CDR3 runs to 15 residues. With V trimmed by 4 bases and J by 2 bases, 4 bases remained unmatched. The CDR3 is CASSWSGSTYNEQFF. Written as DNA, the CDR3 is TGTGCCAGCAGCTGGAGCGGGAGCACCTACAATGAGCAGTTCTTC.

The rearrangement uses TRBV7-2 and TRBJ2-2, with TRBD2 identical over 10 bases. This CDR3 has 16 amino acids. Trimming removed 4 bases from V and 7 bases from J; junction bases left unmatched: 9. From germline, CDR1 is SGHTA and CDR2 FQGNSA. The CDR3 coding sequence is TGTGCCAGCAGCTCAAGCGGGAGGGCCGACGGCGGGGAGCTGTTTTTT. Translated: CASSSSGRADGGELFF.

This chain uses TRBV2 with TRBJ1-5; tentative D call: TRBD1 (6 bases). Trimming shortened V by 6 bases and J by 5 bases, and 17 bases separated the two germline ends. The CDR3 consists of 15 residues. In germline, CDR1 is SNHLY, CDR2 FYNNEI. For the CDR3, the DNA is TGTGCCAGCAGCGGGACAAAGGCTATGGATCAGCCCCAGCATTTT. The encoded protein is CASSGTKAMDQPQHF.

The genes are TRBV5-5 and TRBJ2-7; D is unresolved. The germline CDR1 and CDR2 sequences are SGHKS and YYEKEE (reference sequence). The V end was cut by 0 bases, the J end by 2 bases, with 9 bases between. The CDR3 runs 14 residues. CDR3 nucleotides: TGTGCCAGCAGCTTGGTGGACGATGCCTACGAGCAGTACTTC. Its protein is CASSLVDDAYEQYF.

V is TRBV4-3 and J is TRBJ2-3; 8 positions match TRBD2. Germline CDR1 reads LGHNA; CDR2 reads YSLEER. V lost 0 bases, J lost 0 bases, and 2 bases stayed unmatched. The CDR3 contains 16 residues. DNA of the CDR3: TGCGCCAGCAGCCAAGACGGGGGGGCTAGCACAGATACGCAGTATTTT. Its protein is CASSQDGGASTDTQYF.

The V call is TRBV4-1, the J call TRBJ2-1, with 8 nucleotides matching TRBD2. J gave up 7 bases and V 0 bases, and 11 bases lay outside the gene matches. The CDR3 contains 17 residues. Germline V gives CDR1 MGHRA, CDR2 YSYEKL. CDR3 sequence (DNA): TGCGCCAGCAGCCAAGATGGCAGCGGGAGTGTTTTAAATGAGCAGTTCTTC. The encoded protein is CASSQDGSGSVLNEQFF.

V is TRBV4-1 and J is TRBJ2-1; 9 nucleotides line up with TRBD2. Germline-derived CDR1 and CDR2 are MGHRA and YSYEKL. CDR3 length: 14 amino acids. The ends lost 1 base at V and 9 bases at J; junction bases unmatched: 4. The CDR3 DNA reads TGCGCCAGCAGCCAAGGCGGGAGGGCCGGTGAGCAGTTCTTC. Translated, it gives CASSQGGRAGEQFF.

The chain combines TRBV14 with TRBJ2-3; D remains ambiguous. V lost 3 bases, J lost 4 bases, and 8 bases lay in between. Germline CDR1 is SGHDN and CDR2 is FVKESK. This CDR3 comprises 13 residues. The CDR3 nucleotides are TGTGCCAGCAGCCATGGACCCTCAGATACGCAGTATTTT. The encoded protein is CASSHGPSDTQYF. The complete variable domain, with remaining parts taken from reference TRBV14 and TRBJ2-3, reads EAGVTQFPSHSVIEKGQTVTLRCDPISGHDNLYWYRRVMGKEIKFLLHFVKESKQDESGMPNNRFLAERTGGTYSTLKVQPAELEDSGVYFCASSHGPSDTQYFGPGTRLTVL.

CDR3 sequence: CASSHKRETNEQYF. DNA for the CDR3: TGTGCCAGCAGCCACAAGCGGGAGACAAACGAGCAGTACTTC. The rearrangement joins TRBV7-2 to TRBJ2-7; TRBD2 aligns across 8 bases. Looked up from germline, CDR1 is SGHTA and CDR2 is FQGNSA. The CDR3 runs 14 residues. The J segment lost 5 bases and the V segment lost 5 bases, leaving 8 bases of the junction unmatched.

The gene calls are TRBV15 and TRBJ2-7; 7 positions match TRBD2. This CDR3 is 15 amino acids long. Germline V gene data show CDR1 as LNHNV and CDR2 as YYDKDF (reference sequence). J was trimmed by 4 bases and V by 1 base; bases with no gene match: 7. The CDR3 here is CATSRAPAGLYEQYF. In nucleotides, the CDR3 is TGTGCCACCAGCAGAGCCCCAGCGGGACTTTACGAGCAGTACTTC.

Only a few counts were recorded for this clone. The rearrangement links TRBV7-6 to TRBJ1-5, with 11 bases that match TRBD1. In germline, CDR1 is SGHVS, CDR2 FNYEAQ. The V and J ends lost 5 bases and 6 bases, in that order; junction bases with no gene match: 6. The CDR3 totals 15 residues. CDR3 coding DNA: TGTGCCAGCAGCCCTAGGACAGGGGGCGGTCAGCCCCAGCATTTT. As protein: CASSPRTGGGQPQHF.

The rearrangement links TRBV11-3 to TRBJ1-1, with TRBD1 as a possible D gene (6 bases). The CDR3 loop spans 15 amino acids. CDR1 and CDR2 from the germline V gene are SGHNT and YENEEA. V was shortened by 2 bases and J by 1 base, with 11 bases between the two germline ends. Here the CDR3 DNA reads TGTGCCAGCAGCTTATCGACAGGTGGGAACACTGAAGCTTTCTTT. Translated: CASSLSTGGNTEAFF.

The chain uses TRBV11-2 and TRBJ2-3, with D unclear. The CDR3 is 12 residues long. Germline V gives CDR1 SGHAT, CDR2 FQNNGV. V lost 1 base and J lost 6, with 5 bases in between. CDR3 loop: CASSLAGDTQYF. DNA for the CDR3: TGTGCCAGCAGCTTAGCCGGGGATACGCAGTATTTT.